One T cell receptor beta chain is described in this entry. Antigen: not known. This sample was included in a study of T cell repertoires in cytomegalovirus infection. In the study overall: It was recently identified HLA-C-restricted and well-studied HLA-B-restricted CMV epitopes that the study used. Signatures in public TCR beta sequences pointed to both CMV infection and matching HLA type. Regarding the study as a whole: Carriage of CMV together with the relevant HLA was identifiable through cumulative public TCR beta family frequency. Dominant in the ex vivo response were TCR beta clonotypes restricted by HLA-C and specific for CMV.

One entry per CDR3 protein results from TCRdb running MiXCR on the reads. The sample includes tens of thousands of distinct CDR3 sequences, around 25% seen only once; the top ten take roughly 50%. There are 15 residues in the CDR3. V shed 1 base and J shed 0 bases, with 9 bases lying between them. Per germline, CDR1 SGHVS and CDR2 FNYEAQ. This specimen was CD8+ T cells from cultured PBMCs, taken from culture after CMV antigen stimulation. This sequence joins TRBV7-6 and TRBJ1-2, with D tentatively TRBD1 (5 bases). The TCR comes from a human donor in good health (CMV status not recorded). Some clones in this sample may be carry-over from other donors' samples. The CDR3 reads CASSLEGTSNYGYTF. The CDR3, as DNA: TGTGCCAGCAGCTTAGAAGGGACCTCTAACTATGGCTACACCTTC.